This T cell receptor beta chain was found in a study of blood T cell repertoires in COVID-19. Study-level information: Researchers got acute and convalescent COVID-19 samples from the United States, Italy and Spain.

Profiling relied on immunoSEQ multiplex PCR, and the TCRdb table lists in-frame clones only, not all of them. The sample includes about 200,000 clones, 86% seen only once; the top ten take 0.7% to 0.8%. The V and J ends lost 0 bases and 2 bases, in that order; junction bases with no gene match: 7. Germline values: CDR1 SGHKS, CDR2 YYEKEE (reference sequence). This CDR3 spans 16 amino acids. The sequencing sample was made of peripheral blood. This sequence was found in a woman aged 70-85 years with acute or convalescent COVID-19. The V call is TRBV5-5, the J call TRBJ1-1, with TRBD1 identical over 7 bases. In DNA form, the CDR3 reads TGTGCCAGCAGCTTGGCGACAGGGAATCAAAACACTGAAGCTTTCTTT. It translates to CASSLATGNQNTEAFF.